The text below deals with one TCR beta chain. The CDR3 runs 13 residues. Trimming left V 8 bases short and J 6 bases short, with 13 bases between. The sample is drawn from a study of control samples from healthy donors and cancer patients. Only in-frame clones appear in the TCRdb table, and some are missing; sequencing was by immunoSEQ multiplex PCR. The sample shows fewer than 80,000 clones, 90% of them seen only once. The source material was PBMCs. This receptor was taken from a man between 60 and 70 years old with colorectal cancer. The rearrangement uses TRBV12-3 or TRBV12-4 and TRBJ1-4; D unclear. The CDR3 is CASLDTRDEKLFF. In DNA, the CDR3 is TGTGCCAGCTTGGATACCCGAGATGAAAAACTGTTTTTT.